This passage covers 27 T cell receptor beta chains from one sample sequenced in a study of T cell clusters in autoimmune cytopenias. Multiplex touch-down PCR amplified TRB using TRB-A and TRB-B pools in one tube. TCRdb reprocessed the multiplex PCR reads and reports one entry per CDR3 protein, with no DNA. Across around 9,800 distinct CDR3 sequences, the top ten clones capture 33% of the sample. TRB was amplified from roughly 250 ng of peripheral blood genomic DNA per sample. The same sample was also studied in work on T cell repertoires in aging, cancer and after chemotherapy.

Sequenced sample: peripheral blood. These TCRs come from a human donor in good health.

This chain links TRBV19 with TRBJ1-2; TCRdb gives TRBD1 as the D gene, but with no DNA this cannot be confirmed. This CDR3 has 12 amino acids. In germline, CDR1 is LNHDA, CDR2 SQIVND (reference sequence). CDR3 loop: CASTDRFFGYTF.

The chain carries TRBV27 and TRBJ2-7. The CDR3 has 16 residues. The V gene's germline CDR1 is MNHEY and CDR2 SMNVEV (reference sequence). The CDR3 spells CASSLSVLQTRREQYF.

This clonotype registers medium-sized by frequency. This chain joins TRBV6-5 and TRBJ2-3; TCRdb gives TRBD2 as the D gene, but with no DNA this cannot be confirmed. CDR3 size: 13 residues. Germline assignment: CDR1 MNHEY and CDR2 SVGAGI. This chain's CDR3 is CASSSGGSLTQYF.

The V and J genes are TRBV6-6 and TRBJ2-1; with no DNA, the TCRdb D assignment of TRBD1 cannot be verified. The CDR3 is 13 amino acids. Germline V gene lookup returns CDR1 MNHNY and CDR2 SVGAGI (reference sequence). CDR3 region: CASRRGDYNEQFF.

This chain links TRBV19 with TRBJ2-7; TCRdb's D call of TRBD2 is untestable without DNA. The CDR3 extends over 17 amino acids. Per germline, CDR1 LNHDA and CDR2 SQIVND (reference sequence). The CDR3 sequence: CASSIGGADERAYEQYF.

J is TRBJ2-2 and V is TRBV6-4. This CDR3 is built from 13 residues. Germline CDR1 and CDR2: MRHNA and SNTAGT. CDR3 sequence: CASSSANTGELFF.

The chain employs TRBV12-3 or TRBV12-4 and TRBJ1-4; TCRdb reports TRBD1, a call that lacks DNA to check it against. The CDR3 totals 14 residues. The CDR3 sequence is CASSPGTRPEKLFF.

This chain connects TRBV19 to TRBJ2-4; TCRdb indicates TRBD1, and absent DNA this call remains unverified. The CDR3 extends over 14 amino acids. Per the germline V gene, CDR1 is LNHDA and CDR2 is SQIVND (reference sequence). This chain's CDR3 is CASSIAVLGDIQYF. The full variable domain, its missing parts supplied by reference TRBV19 and TRBJ2-4, is DGGITQSPKYLFRKEGQNVTLSCEQNLNHDAMYWYRQDPGQGLRLIYYSQIVNDFQKGDIAEGYSVSREKKESFPLTVTSAQKNPTAFYLCASSIAVLGDIQYFGAGTRLSVL.

The gene calls are TRBV19 and TRBJ1-4; checking the TCRdb D call of TRBD1 is not possible without DNA. CDR1 and CDR2 (germline): LNHDA, SQIVND (reference sequence). The CDR3 runs 16 residues. CDR3 sequence reads: CASTSIRQGSNEKLFF. Based on the CDR3 plus reference TRBV19 and TRBJ1-4, the full variable domain is DGGITQSPKYLFRKEGQNVTLSCEQNLNHDAMYWYRQDPGQGLRLIYYSQIVNDFQKGDIAEGYSVSREKKESFPLTVTSAQKNPTAFYLCASTSIRQGSNEKLFFGSGTQLSVL.

V and J are TRBV19 and TRBJ2-5; the D call from TCRdb, TRBD1, cannot be confirmed without DNA. The germline V gene has CDR1 LNHDA and CDR2 SQIVND (reference sequence). This CDR3 comprises 18 residues. The CDR3 reads CASSIRSMGQGYQETQYF.

The J gene is TRBJ2-5, the V gene TRBV12-3 or TRBV12-4; absent DNA, TCRdb's TRBD1 call cannot be checked. CDR3 size: 15 residues. The CDR3 loop reads CASSSRGQELKTQYF.

The chain is built from TRBV19 and TRBJ1-5. The CDR3 sequence is 12 residues long. Germline V CDR1 and CDR2: LNHDA, SQIVND (reference sequence). The CDR3 region is CASRGRGQPQHF.

The chain uses TRBV29-1 and TRBJ2-1; there is no DNA to check the TCRdb D call of TRBD2. Germline CDR1 reads SQVTM; CDR2 reads ANQGSEA. The CDR3 loop spans 16 amino acids. CDR3 region: CSVGGVTSGRAVEQFF.

The rearrangement joins TRBV29-1 to TRBJ1-5; there is no DNA to check the TCRdb D call of TRBD1. The CDR3 length is 13 residues. CDR1 is SQVTM, CDR2 ANQGSEA, per germline. The CDR3 is CSVTRGSNQPQHF.

The J gene is TRBJ2-7, the V gene TRBV19; TCRdb designates TRBD1, a call that cannot be tested without DNA. This CDR3 comprises 16 residues. Looked up from germline, CDR1 is LNHDA and CDR2 is SQIVND (reference sequence). The CDR3 here is CASSISARQGAYEQYF.

CDR3 residues: CASSLGSGLGTQYF. The chain is built from TRBV5-4 and TRBJ2-5; the D call from TCRdb, TRBD1, cannot be confirmed without DNA. The CDR3 covers 14 residues. The germline V gene encodes CDR1 SGHNT and CDR2 YYREEE (reference sequence).

The chain joins TRBV19 to TRBJ2-3; TCRdb's assignment of TRBD2 cannot be checked, as there is no DNA. CDR1 and CDR2 from the germline V gene are LNHDA and SQIVND (reference sequence). The CDR3 covers 14 residues. The CDR3 loop is CASSTSGGTDTQYF.

The chain is built from TRBV6-2 or TRBV6-3 and TRBJ2-7; without DNA, the TCRdb call of TRBD2 cannot be checked. CDR3 length equals 15 residues. The germline V gene encodes CDR1 MNHEY and CDR2 SVGEGT. The CDR3 protein is CASSRTSGRIYEQYF.

The CDR3 reads CASSLWVSGGGEQFF. V usage is TRBV19 and J usage is TRBJ2-1; as DNA is missing, the TRBD2 call by TCRdb cannot be tested. This CDR3 is 15 amino acids long. The germline CDR1 and CDR2 sequences are LNHDA and SQIVND (reference sequence).

The J gene is TRBJ2-1, the V gene TRBV15; no DNA is available, so the TRBD2 call from TCRdb remains unchecked. The CDR3 totals 14 residues. The germline gives CDR1 LNHNV, CDR2 YYDKDF (reference sequence). The CDR3 loop is CATSGRAGGYEQFF.

This rearrangement joins TRBV19 to TRBJ2-5. The germline CDR1 and CDR2 sequences are LNHDA and SQIVND (reference sequence). The CDR3 has 13 residues. Here the CDR3 reads CASSTRSEETQYF.

The CDR3 loop is CASRRGQGDQPQHF. The chain links TRBV19 to TRBJ1-5; the TCRdb D gene call, TRBD1, has no DNA to confirm it. This CDR3 has 14 residues. The germline V gene encodes CDR1 LNHDA and CDR2 SQIVND (reference sequence).

The chain combines TRBV6-5 with TRBJ2-7; TCRdb designates TRBD1, a call that cannot be tested without DNA. The CDR3 is 16 residues long. CDR1 MNHEY and CDR2 SVGAGI come from the germline V gene. CDR3 residues: CASRLMGAPDSYEQYF.

This sequence joins TRBV19 and TRBJ2-3. In germline, CDR1 is LNHDA, CDR2 SQIVND (reference sequence). CDR3 length equals 11 residues. The CDR3 spells CASNVGDTQYF.

The CDR3 loop reads CASSIAGLLSSYNEQFF. The V and J genes are TRBV19 and TRBJ2-1; TCRdb's assignment of TRBD2 cannot be checked, as there is no DNA. CDR1 and CDR2 (germline): LNHDA, SQIVND (reference sequence). The CDR3 is 17 amino acids.

This chain uses TRBV19 with TRBJ1-5; TCRdb indicates TRBD1, and absent DNA this call remains unverified. The germline gives CDR1 LNHDA, CDR2 SQIVND (reference sequence). CDR3 length equals 14 residues. This CDR3 reads CASRPQVPNQPQHF.

The chain is built from TRBV29-1 and TRBJ2-1. This CDR3 is built from 11 residues. The germline V gene encodes CDR1 SQVTM and CDR2 ANQGSEA. The CDR3 loop reads CSVAYVNEQFF.